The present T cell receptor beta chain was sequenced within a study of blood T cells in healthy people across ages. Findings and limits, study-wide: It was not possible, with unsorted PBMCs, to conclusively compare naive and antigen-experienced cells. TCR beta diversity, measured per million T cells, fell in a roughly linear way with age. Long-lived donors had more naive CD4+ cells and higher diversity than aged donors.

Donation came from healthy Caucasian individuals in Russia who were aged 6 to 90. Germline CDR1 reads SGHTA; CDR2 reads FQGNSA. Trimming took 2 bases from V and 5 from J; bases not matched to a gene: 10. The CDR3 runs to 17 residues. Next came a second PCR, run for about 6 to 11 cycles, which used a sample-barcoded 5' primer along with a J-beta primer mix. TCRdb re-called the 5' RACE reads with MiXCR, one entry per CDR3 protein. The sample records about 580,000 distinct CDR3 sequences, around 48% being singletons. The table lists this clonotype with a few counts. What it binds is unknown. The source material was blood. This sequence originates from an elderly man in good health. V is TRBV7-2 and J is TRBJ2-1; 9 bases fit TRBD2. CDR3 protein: CASSLKVSSGADNEQFF. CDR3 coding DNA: TGTGCCAGCAGCTTAAAGGTGTCTAGCGGGGCAGACAATGAGCAGTTCTTC.